The clone carrying this T cell receptor beta chain appeared a single time. Its antigen is undetermined. The sample is drawn from a study of cytomegalovirus exposure and HLA in healthy donors. V gave up 4 bases and J gave up 1 base, with 15 bases separating them. The CDR3 is 15 residues long. The germline V gene encodes CDR1 GTSNPN and CDR2 SVGIG (reference sequence). Primers for the PCR totalled 60 Vbeta and 13 Jbeta. TCRdb's copy holds only in-frame clones and misses some; the assay was immunoSEQ multiplex PCR. The repertoire holds 150,000 or so clones, with roughly 75% as singletons. Overall study findings and caveats: The authors excluded some V segments, including TRBV6-2 and TRBV6-3, as indistinguishable. As immune exposure information, only CMV serostatus was available.

The rearrangement uses TRBV30 and TRBJ2-3; a weak D match, TRBD2 (6 bases). This receptor was taken from a female donor in good health and CMV-seronegative. The material sequenced was PBMCs. As DNA, the CDR3 is TGTGCCTGGACACGGCGGGGCCGGGGCACAGATACGCAGTATTTT. It codes for CAWTRRGRGTDTQYF.